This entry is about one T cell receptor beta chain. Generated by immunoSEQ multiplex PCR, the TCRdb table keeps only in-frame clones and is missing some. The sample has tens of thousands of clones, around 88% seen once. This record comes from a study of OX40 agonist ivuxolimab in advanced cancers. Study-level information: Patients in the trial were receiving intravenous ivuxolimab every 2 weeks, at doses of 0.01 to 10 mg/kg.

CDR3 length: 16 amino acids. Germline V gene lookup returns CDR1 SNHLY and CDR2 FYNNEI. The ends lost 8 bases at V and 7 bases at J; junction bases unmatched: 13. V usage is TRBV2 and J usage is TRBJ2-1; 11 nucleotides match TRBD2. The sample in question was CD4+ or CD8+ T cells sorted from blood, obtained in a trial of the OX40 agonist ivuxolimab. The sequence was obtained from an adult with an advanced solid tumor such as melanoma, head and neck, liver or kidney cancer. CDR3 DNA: TGTGCCAGCCCCCCGCAGCTACTAGCGGGAGATAATGAGCAGTTCTTC. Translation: CASPPQLLAGDNEQFF.